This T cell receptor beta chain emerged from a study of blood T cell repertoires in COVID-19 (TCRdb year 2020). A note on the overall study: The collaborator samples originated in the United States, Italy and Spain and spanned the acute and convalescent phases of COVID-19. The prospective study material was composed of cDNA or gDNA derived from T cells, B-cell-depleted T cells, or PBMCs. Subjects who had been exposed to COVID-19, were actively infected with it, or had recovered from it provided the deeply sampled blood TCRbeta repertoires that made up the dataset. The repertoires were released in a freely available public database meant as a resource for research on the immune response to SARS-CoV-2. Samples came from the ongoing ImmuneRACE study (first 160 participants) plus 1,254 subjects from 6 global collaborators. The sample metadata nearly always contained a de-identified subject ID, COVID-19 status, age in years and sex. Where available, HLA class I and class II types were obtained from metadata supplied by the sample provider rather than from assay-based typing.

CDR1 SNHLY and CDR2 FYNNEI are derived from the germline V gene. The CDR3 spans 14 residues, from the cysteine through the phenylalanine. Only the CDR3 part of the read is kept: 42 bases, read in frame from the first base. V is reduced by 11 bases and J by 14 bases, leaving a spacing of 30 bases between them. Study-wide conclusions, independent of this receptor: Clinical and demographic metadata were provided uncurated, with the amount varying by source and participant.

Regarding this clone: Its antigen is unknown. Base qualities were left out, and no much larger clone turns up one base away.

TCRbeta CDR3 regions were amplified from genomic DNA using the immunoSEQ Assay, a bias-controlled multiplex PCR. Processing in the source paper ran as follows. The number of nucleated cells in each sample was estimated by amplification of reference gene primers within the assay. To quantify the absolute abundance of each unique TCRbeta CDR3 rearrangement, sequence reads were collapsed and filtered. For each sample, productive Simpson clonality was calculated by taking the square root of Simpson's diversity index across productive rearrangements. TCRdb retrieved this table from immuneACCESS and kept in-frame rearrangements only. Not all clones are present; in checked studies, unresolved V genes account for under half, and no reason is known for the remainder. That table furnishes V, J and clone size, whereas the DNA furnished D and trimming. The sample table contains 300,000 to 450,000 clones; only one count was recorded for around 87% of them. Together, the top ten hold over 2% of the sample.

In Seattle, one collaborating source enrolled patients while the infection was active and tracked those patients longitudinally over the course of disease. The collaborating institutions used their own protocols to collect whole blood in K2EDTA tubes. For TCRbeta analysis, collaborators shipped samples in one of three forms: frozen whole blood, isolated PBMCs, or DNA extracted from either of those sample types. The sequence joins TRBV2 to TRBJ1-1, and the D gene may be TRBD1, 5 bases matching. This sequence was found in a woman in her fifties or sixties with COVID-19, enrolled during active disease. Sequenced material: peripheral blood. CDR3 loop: CASQVASYDSGEFF. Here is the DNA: TGTGCCTCGCAGGTGGCATCCTACGACTCGGGGGAGTTCTTT.